These T cell receptor beta chains were read from a single sample in a study of T-cell reconstitution after alpha-beta-depleted transplantation in children. Each CDR3 protein is one row after TCRdb ran MiXCR on the PCR reads. The profile shows about 260,000 distinct CDR3 sequences, roughly 8.2% of them singletons. This specimen consisted of PBMCs, mostly from graft donor cells, obtained 180 days after TCRalphabeta/CD19-depleted stem cell transplant. The source of these receptors is a male patient younger than 18 who had a stem cell transplant for acute lymphoblastic leukemia, so the T cells may come from the graft donor. Both conserved end residues are part of each CDR3. Fields, in order: V gene, D gene, J gene, clone size, CDR3 DNA, CDR3 protein. A D gene is named only where the DNA matches it firmly. Some rows mark clone size as missing; the rest say once, few, many or name a class of expanded clone.

TRBV7-2	TRBD2	TRBJ2-3	few	TGTGCCAGCAGCTTAAGCCCGGGCGGGGGGGCGGGAGATACGCAGTATTTT	CASSLSPGGGAGDTQYF
TRBV7-9	NA	TRBJ1-4	many	TGTGCCAGCAGCTGCCCCCGGGGAAAACTGTTTTTT	CASSCPRGKLFF
TRBV7-2	TRBD1	TRBJ2-7	many	TGTGCCAGCAGCTTAGCGGGGGACAGTCCTTCCTACGAGCAGTACTTC	CASSLAGDSPSYEQYF
TRBV5-6	NA	TRBJ2-1	many	TGTGCCAGCAGCTTGGGTGGAGGCCCTTGGGGGCAGTTCTTC	CASSLGGGPWGQFF
TRBV7-9	TRBD2	TRBJ2-1	many	TGTGCCAGCAGCTTATGGGCTAGCGGGGGGCTAATGGATGAGCAGTTCTTC	CASSLWASGGLMDEQFF
TRBV12-3/TRBV12-4	TRBD1	TRBJ1-1	many	TGTGCCAGCAGTTTACCCCCGGGACAGGGGTCCTCGAACACTGAAGCTTTCTTT	CASSLPPGQGSSNTEAFF
TRBV5-1	NA	TRBJ2-7	many	TGCGCCAGCAGCTTGGGGATTGGAGGGAAATACGAGCAGTACTTC	CASSLGIGGKYEQYF
TRBV5-1	NA	TRBJ2-7	many	TGCGCCAGCAGCCGCGAGGAGGGCTACGAGCAGTACTTC	CASSREEGYEQYF
TRBV27	NA	TRBJ1-3	many	TGTGCCAGCAGTTACACCTTTGGAAACACCATATATTTT	CASSYTFGNTIYF
TRBV7-9	NA	TRBJ2-1	many	TGTGCCAGCAGCTTAGAGGCACCCTGGGGCAATGAGCAGTTCTTC	CASSLEAPWGNEQFF
TRBV12-3/TRBV12-4	TRBD2	TRBJ2-3	many	TGTGCCAGCAGTCCTCTAGCGGGGGCCGTCACAGATACGCAGTATTTT	CASSPLAGAVTDTQYF
TRBV2	NA	TRBJ1-2	many	TGTGCCAGCAGCGCAACGGGACAAAAATTCTATGGCTACACCTTC	CASSATGQKFYGYTF
TRBV20-1	TRBD1	TRBJ1-1	NA	TGCAGTGCAAGGGACAGGGGGTTCCGGACTGAAGCTTTCTTT	CSARDRGFRTEAFF
TRBV4-3	TRBD1	TRBJ2-1	many	TGCGCCAGCAGCCAAGGGGACAGGGGCCCCTACAATGAGCAGTTCTTC	CASSQGDRGPYNEQFF
TRBV10-2	NA	TRBJ2-7	many	TGCGCCAGCACTCCCGGGGGCTCGGGCGAGCAGTACTTC	CASTPGGSGEQYF
TRBV6-4	TRBD1	TRBJ2-7	many	TGTGCCAGCAGACAACAGGGGGACCCCTACGAGCAGTACTTC	CASRQQGDPYEQYF
TRBV5-7	NA	TRBJ2-1	many	TGTGCCAGCAGCTTGGGGTGGGGGGGGCCGGGCTCCTACAATGAGCAGTTCTTC	CASSLGWGGPGSYNEQFF
TRBV5-5	NA	TRBJ2-2	many	TGTGCCAGCAGCTTGTCTTTGGCGGGGCCGAACACCGGGGAGCTGTTTTTT	CASSLSLAGPNTGELFF
TRBV7-9	TRBD2	TRBJ2-3	many	TGTGCCAGCAGCTCGCGGACTAGCGGCTACACAGATACGCAGTATTTT	CASSSRTSGYTDTQYF
TRBV6-1	NA	TRBJ2-5	many	TGTGCCAGCAGTGAAATATCGACAGGCCCTCAAGGGACCCAGTACTTC	CASSEISTGPQGTQYF
TRBV7-9	NA	TRBJ1-2	many	TGTGCCAGCACCTCTGGGGGGCGCAACTATGGCTACACCTTC	CASTSGGRNYGYTF
TRBV20-1	NA	TRBJ2-5	many	TGCAGTGCCAGGACGAGTACGGAGACCCAGTACTTC	CSARTSTETQYF
TRBV4-3	NA	TRBJ1-2	many	TGCGCCAGCAGCCAAGAATTGGGGAGGGCCTCGACTAATGGCTACACCTTC	CASSQELGRASTNGYTF
TRBV10-2	TRBD2	TRBJ2-7	NA	TGCGCCAGCAGTGAGGGACTAGCCTACGAGCAGTACTTC	CASSEGLAYEQYF
TRBV20-1	TRBD1	TRBJ2-7	NA	TGCAGTGCTAGAGATCCGTTGGGACAGGCGTACTTC	CSARDPLGQAYF
TRBV20-1	NA	TRBJ2-7	many	TGCAGTGCCACGGGACTTCCGTTGGAGCAGTACTTC	CSATGLPLEQYF
TRBV18	NA	TRBJ1-1	NA	TGTGCCAGCTCCCTGGGACTCCCGAACACTGAAGCTTTCTTT	CASSLGLPNTEAFF
TRBV7-6	NA	TRBJ1-1	many	TGTGCCAGCAGCCCTCTCGAGGACACTGGCACTGAAGCTTTCTTT	CASSPLEDTGTEAFF
TRBV7-9	TRBD1	TRBJ1-1	NA	TGTGCCAGCAGCTCCCGGGACAGGCGCCTTGAAGCTTTCTTT	CASSSRDRRLEAFF
TRBV6-2/TRBV6-3	NA	TRBJ2-7	NA	TGTGCCGTCCGAGGGGGACTGTCCCTCTACGAGCAGTACTTC	CAVRGGLSLYEQYF
TRBV5-1	NA	TRBJ2-7	many	TGCGCCAGCAGCTCGCAGGGGCCCTACGAGCAGTACTTC	CASSSQGPYEQYF
TRBV12-3/TRBV12-4	TRBD1	TRBJ1-5	many	TGTGCCAGCAGTTTAGGGACAGGGGGTAATCAGCCCCAGCATTTT	CASSLGTGGNQPQHF